Shown below are 31 T cell receptor beta chains from a single sample sequenced in a study of T cells after yellow fever vaccination. TCRdb passed the 5' RACE reads through MiXCR, listing each CDR3 protein once. The data hold about 240,000 distinct CDR3 sequences, with less than 9% observed a single time. This material consisted of CD4+ T cells sorted from PBMCs, taken 15 days after the yellow fever booster vaccination. These receptors all stem from a man aged 30 to 45 who received the YFV17D yellow fever vaccine.

The V and J genes are TRBV30 and TRBJ2-5; D could derive from TRBD1 or TRBD2 (6 bases each). This CDR3 has 14 residues. Germline CDR1 and CDR2: GTSNPN and SVGIG (reference sequence). V dropped 4 bases and J dropped 4 bases, with 16 bases sitting between them. CDR3 DNA: TGTGCCTGGAATCGACCTGGGGGGCCAGAGACCCAGTACTTC. Translation: CAWNRPGGPETQYF. Full variable domain (rest looked up from reference TRBV30 and TRBJ2-5): SQTIHQWPATLVQPVGSPLSLECTVEGTSNPNLYWYRQAAGRGLQLLFYSVGIGQISSEVPQNLSASRPQDRQFILSSKKLLLSDSGFYLCAWNRPGGPETQYFGPGTRLLVL.

This clonotype was observed a few times. The genes are TRBV15 and TRBJ2-5; D is uncertain. The CDR3 is 13 residues long. Trimming pared 1 base from V and 5 bases from J, leaving 8 bases between. Germline lookup yields CDR1 LNHNV and CDR2 YYDKDF (reference sequence). The CDR3 bases are TGTGCCACCAGCAGAGTGATCGAGGAGACCCAGTACTTC. It specifies CATSRVIEETQYF.

The rearrangement uses TRBV6-1 and TRBJ2-1; TRBD1 agrees at 7 bases. Germline V gene data show CDR1 as MNHNS and CDR2 as SASEGT. The CDR3 totals 15 residues. Unmatched junction bases numbered 5, after V lost 2 bases and J lost 4 bases. The CDR3 DNA reads as TGTGCCAGCAGTGAATCCGGGACAGTTTACAATGAGCAGTTCTTC. This gives the protein CASSESGTVYNEQFF.

This clonotype was counted between two and nine times. This chain links TRBV20-1 with TRBJ2-7; 8 positions agree with TRBD2. After removal of 6 bases from V and 2 bases from J, the junction contained 12 bases not matched to a gene. CDR3 size: 15 residues. CDR1 is DFQATT, CDR2 SNEGSKA, per germline (reference sequence). The CDR3 DNA is TGCAGTGCCCTGGGGGCTAGCGGGCTCCCCTACGAGCAGTACTTC. Amino acids: CSALGASGLPYEQYF.

The sample holds a few counts of this clonotype. The J gene is TRBJ2-4, the V gene TRBV24-1; D perhaps matches TRBD1 (5 bases). The CDR3 length is 16 residues. Trimming cost V 2 bases and J 0 bases, with 10 bases left between them. Germline V gene lookup returns CDR1 KGHDR and CDR2 SFDVKD. The DNA for the CDR3 is TGTGCCACCAGTGATTCCTCAGGGCGAGCCAAAAACATTCAGTACTTC. As protein: CATSDSSGRAKNIQYF.

This clonotype was counted at least ten times. The chain is built from TRBV25-1 and TRBJ2-5, with D possibly matching TRBD1 (5 bases). V shed 3 bases and J shed 1 base, with 12 bases lying between them. Germline V gene lookup returns CDR1 MGHDK and CDR2 SYGVNS. The CDR3 sequence is 15 residues long. This CDR3 reads CASSDPRQSQETQYF. CDR3 bases: TGTGCCAGCAGTGATCCCAGACAGTCCCAAGAGACCCAGTACTTC.

The gene calls are TRBV7-3 and TRBJ2-1; D gene uncertain. The germline CDR1 and CDR2 sequences are SGHTA and FQGTGA. The CDR3 spans 15 residues. Trimming took 5 bases from V and 0 from J, leaving 11 bases between them. CDR3 loop: CASSETPSSYNEQFF. The CDR3 DNA is TGTGCCAGCAGCGAGACCCCGAGCTCCTACAATGAGCAGTTCTTC.

This clonotype showed up just a few times. The chain employs TRBV5-1 and TRBJ2-5; 15 bases agree with TRBD2. V was clipped by 3 bases and J by 0 bases; unmatched bases: 3. The germline gives CDR1 SGHRS, CDR2 YFSETQ. The CDR3 contains 17 residues. The CDR3 here is CASSSGLAGGYQETQYF. The CDR3 coding sequence is TGCGCCAGCAGCTCCGGACTAGCGGGAGGGTACCAAGAGACCCAGTACTTC.

For this clonotype: This sequence may be a read error, since a much larger clone differs from it by one base. The V and J genes are TRBV12-3 or TRBV12-4 and TRBJ2-1, with D possibly being TRBD2 (5 bases). The CDR3 is made up of 15 amino acids. The CDR3 is CASSFIATSYNDQFF. In DNA, the CDR3 is TGTGCCAGCAGTTTCATAGCGACTTCCTACAATGACCAGTTCTTC.

At least ten counts were recorded for this clonotype. This sequence joins TRBV20-1 and TRBJ2-3; 9 bases are a match to TRBD1. This CDR3 region has 14 residues. V shed 4 bases, J shed 4 bases, and the junction held 6 bases outside the gene matches. Germline V CDR1 and CDR2: DFQATT, SNEGSKA (reference sequence). The CDR3 loop is CSATTGGYSDTQYF. Written as DNA, the CDR3 is TGCAGTGCTACGACAGGGGGGTACTCAGATACGCAGTATTTT.

There are many counts of this clonotype. The chain links TRBV6-5 to TRBJ2-2, with D maybe TRBD2 (6 bases). Germline CDR1 is MNHEY and CDR2 is SVGAGI. V shed 4 bases and J shed 6 bases, with 18 bases lying between them. This CDR3 is built from 16 residues. The CDR3: CASSSAFGRFSGELFF. The CDR3 bases are TGTGCCAGCAGTTCCGCTTTCGGGAGATTCTCCGGGGAGCTGTTTTTT.

This chain joins TRBV20-1 and TRBJ2-4; TRBD2 is a possible D gene (5 bases). The CDR3 consists of 13 residues. Per germline, CDR1 DFQATT and CDR2 SNEGSKA (reference sequence). Trimming shortened V by 5 bases and J by 8 bases, and 16 bases separated the two germline ends. The CDR3 loop reads CSAGLDKADIQYF. Written as DNA, the CDR3 is TGCAGTGCTGGACTCGACAAAGCGGACATTCAGTACTTC.

This clonotype turned up a few times. This chain connects TRBV6-1 to TRBJ2-4, with D unclear. Per germline, CDR1 MNHNS and CDR2 SASEGT. The ends were cut back, 1 base at V and 8 bases at J, with 24 bases in the middle. This CDR3 is 18 amino acids long. CDR3 nucleotide sequence: TGTGCCAGCAGTGAAGTACACGACGGGCCACCACCCTGGGACATTCAGTACTTC. The encoded protein is CASSEVHDGPPPWDIQYF.

Worth noting for this clonotype: A much larger clone lies a single base off, so this may be a read error. The chain uses TRBV12-3 or TRBV12-4 and TRBJ2-4; TRBD2 matches 11 bases. V was clipped by 6 bases and J by 12 bases; unmatched bases: 7. The CDR3 runs 13 residues. This CDR3 reads CASSSSGRRSQYF. In DNA, the CDR3 is TGTGCCAGCAGCTCTAGCGGGAGGCGCAGTCAGTACTTC.

This clonotype appeared a few times. V is TRBV20-1 and J is TRBJ2-1, with 13 positions matching TRBD2. The CDR3 covers 14 residues. The ends lost 3 bases at V and 10 bases at J; junction bases unmatched: 6. Germline V gives CDR1 DFQATT, CDR2 SNEGSKA (reference sequence). The CDR3 here is CSASRPGLAGEQFF. The CDR3 DNA follows: TGCAGTGCTAGCCGACCGGGACTAGCGGGGGAGCAGTTCTTC.

This chain uses TRBV30 with TRBJ2-1; 9 bases match TRBD2. There are 16 residues in the CDR3. V gave up 0 bases and J gave up 7 bases; unmatched junction bases: 10. Germline CDR1 GTSNPN, CDR2 SVGIG (reference sequence). CDR3: CAWSVRGRAIRNEQFF. The DNA of the CDR3 is TGTGCCTGGAGTGTTCGCGGGAGGGCCATTAGAAATGAGCAGTTCTTC.

This clonotype showed up many times. The genes are TRBV7-2 and TRBJ2-3; 8 bases are a match to TRBD2. The J segment lost 7 bases and the V segment lost 1 base, leaving 7 bases of the junction unmatched. Per the germline V gene, CDR1 is SGHTA and CDR2 is FQGNSA. The CDR3 is made up of 15 amino acids. CDR3 protein: CASSLDAAGAYTQYF. The CDR3 region has the DNA TGTGCCAGCAGCTTAGATGCAGCGGGAGCGTATACGCAGTATTTT.

CDR3 sequence (DNA): TGTGCCAGCACCATGGGACGACTTCCGCCTCTCGAGCAGTACTTC. Protein: CASTMGRLPPLEQYF. The rearrangement joins TRBV28 to TRBJ2-7; D is possibly TRBD1 or TRBD2 (5 bases each). Germline V gene data show CDR1 as MDHEN and CDR2 as SYDVKM. Trimming left V 7 bases short and J 6 bases short, with 22 bases between. This CDR3 has 15 residues.

The chain has TRBV5-1 and TRBJ2-3, with D unclear. CDR3 length equals 12 residues. The germline V and J ends were trimmed by 0 bases and 6 bases, with 5 bases remaining between them. The germline gives CDR1 SGHRS, CDR2 YFSETQ. The CDR3 nucleotides read TGCGCCAGCAGCTTGGTTCAGGATACGCAGTATTTT. Translated, it gives CASSLVQDTQYF.

For this clonotype: At one boundary the junction diverges from the germline segment, which might be a read error. The chain recombines TRBV28 with TRBJ2-6; D possibly corresponds to TRBD1 (5 bases). There are 16 residues in the CDR3. The germline V gene has CDR1 MDHEN and CDR2 SYDVKM. In DNA, the CDR3 is TGTGTCAGCAGTTTAGGACAAAACTCTGGGGCCAACGTCCTGACTTTC. This codes for CVSSLGQNSGANVLTF.

This clonotype was recorded at least ten times. This chain uses TRBV5-1 with TRBJ2-1; D is undetermined. With 5 bases removed from V and 3 bases from J, the gap between germline ends came to 9 bases. The length of the CDR3 is 13 residues. Germline loops: CDR1 SGHRS, CDR2 YFSETQ. The CDR3 region has the DNA TGCGCCAGCAGTGACGCGAACTACAATGAGCAGTTCTTC. Protein: CASSDANYNEQFF.

Only a few counts were recorded for this clonotype. The V and J genes are TRBV6-1 and TRBJ2-5; TRBD1 might be the D (6 bases). The V end lost 5 bases, the J end lost 9 bases, and 16 bases lay between the germline ends. Germline assignment: CDR1 MNHNS and CDR2 SASEGT. The length of the CDR3 is 13 residues. This chain's CDR3 is CASSLTYREAQYF. The CDR3 region has the DNA TGTGCCAGCAGTCTTACGTACAGGGAAGCCCAGTACTTC.

This clonotype occurred a few times. The rearrangement links TRBV14 to TRBJ2-6; D not resolved. Germline V gene lookup returns CDR1 SGHDN and CDR2 FVKESK. Trimming removed 4 bases at V and 0 bases at J, with 4 bases between. The CDR3 contains 14 residues. CDR3 nucleotides: TGTGCCAGCAGCCTTCACTCTGGGGCCAACGTCCTGACTTTC. It specifies CASSLHSGANVLTF.

The gene calls are TRBV27 and TRBJ2-5; 11 bases are a match to TRBD1. Germline CDR1 reads MNHEY; CDR2 reads SMNVEV (reference sequence). This CDR3 region has 15 residues. V shed 8 bases and J 6 bases; nucleotides not matched to a gene: 11. The CDR3 loop is CASATDRGRVQTQYF. Written as DNA, the CDR3 is TGTGCCAGCGCGACGGACAGGGGGCGAGTACAGACCCAGTACTTC.

This clonotype has more than one count but fewer than ten. The chain couples TRBV6-1 to TRBJ2-2, with a tentative D call TRBD1 (6 bases). The CDR3 contains 14 residues. Looked up from germline, CDR1 is MNHNS and CDR2 is SASEGT. The ends were cut back, 6 bases at V and 1 base at J, with 9 bases in the middle. CDR3 coding DNA: TGTGCCAGCAGGATCAGGGGGAACACCGGGGAGCTGTTTTTT. It translates to CASRIRGNTGELFF.

This clonotype was detected many times. The chain uses TRBV7-6 and TRBJ2-1; D unclear. Germline V gene sequence: CDR1 SGHVS, CDR2 FNYEAQ. V lost 0 bases to trimming and J lost 15 bases, with 6 bases between them. The CDR3 is made up of 10 amino acids. DNA of the CDR3: TGTGCCAGCAGCTTAGCACTGAGGTTCTTC. Encoded protein: CASSLALRFF.

This clonotype was seen only a few times. This chain joins TRBV6-1 and TRBJ2-3; possible D gene TRBD2, 5 bases. Trimming took 10 bases from V and 2 from J, leaving 16 bases between them. The CDR3 length is 14 residues. Germline V gene data show CDR1 as MNHNS and CDR2 as SASEGT. In DNA form, the CDR3 reads TGTGCCACCCGGAGGTCTAGCACCACAGATACGCAGTATTTT. Protein: CATRRSSTTDTQYF.

This clonotype appeared a few times. This CDR3 reads CASSSDRNTEAFF. CDR3 sequence (DNA): TGTGCCAGCAGTTCGGACAGGAACACTGAAGCTTTCTTT. The rearrangement links TRBV27 to TRBJ1-1; perhaps TRBD1 as D (6 bases). The V and J ends lost 4 bases and 1 base respectively, with 7 bases between them. Germline assignment: CDR1 MNHEY and CDR2 SMNVEV (reference sequence). CDR3 size: 13 residues.

In its sample, this clonotype was seen many times. The rearrangement joins TRBV20-1 to TRBJ2-3, with 8 bases identical to TRBD2. The junction had 4 bases not matched to a gene; V was cut back by 0 bases and J by 2 bases. Germline V gives CDR1 DFQATT, CDR2 SNEGSKA (reference sequence). The CDR3 runs to 15 residues. In nucleotides, the CDR3 is TGCAGTGCTAGAGATTTAGCGGGGCACACAGATACGCAGTATTTT. It translates to CSARDLAGHTDTQYF.

In this sample, this clonotype turned up a few times. The chain uses TRBV6-5 and TRBJ1-6, with a weak D call TRBD1 (5 bases). The V and J ends lost 0 bases and 7 bases respectively, with 10 bases between them. The CDR3 loop spans 15 amino acids. Germline V gives CDR1 MNHEY, CDR2 SVGAGI. The CDR3 spells CASSYSGARNSPLHF. CDR3 sequence (DNA): TGTGCCAGCAGTTACTCCGGGGCACGGAATTCACCCCTCCACTTT.

This clonotype was seen a few times. The rearrangement uses TRBV4-3 and TRBJ2-1, with D possibly matching TRBD2 (5 bases). Per the germline V gene, CDR1 is LGHNA and CDR2 is YSLEER. The V gene lost 0 bases and the J gene lost 8 bases, with 11 bases spanning the gap. This CDR3 spans 14 amino acids. The CDR3 sequence is CASSQERRVYEQFF. The CDR3 nucleotides read TGCGCCAGCAGCCAAGAGAGGCGGGTATATGAGCAGTTCTTC.